This TCR beta chain was sequenced in a study of T cell responses to AZD1222 COVID-19 vaccine. Study findings and constraints: Spike-wide vaccine-associated CD4 TCRs dominated at 160-218 and 743-854.

Libraries were prepared by immunoSEQ multiplex PCR; TCRdb keeps only in-frame clonotypes and omits some of them. The profile covers about 120,000 clones, with 80% to 90% appearing a single time and more than 9.5% taken by the ten largest. In the case of this clone: What it recognizes is unknown.

This CDR3 comprises 15 residues. Per the germline V gene, CDR1 is SGHVS and CDR2 is FNYEAQ. V was pared by 2 bases and J by 2 bases, with 5 bases of the junction left unmatched. The sequencing used peripheral blood, collected on day 0 of MenACWY control vaccination. The TCR originated in an adult in good health. The chain carries TRBV7-6 and TRBJ2-7, with 8 bases aligning to TRBD1. The CDR3 DNA reads as TGTGCCAGCAGCTTACGGACAGGGACACCCTACGAGCAGTACTTC. Amino acid sequence: CASSLRTGTPYEQYF.